Listed below are T cell receptor beta chains from one sample, sequenced in a study of shared clonotypes between healthy human individuals. Libraries were prepared by immunoSEQ multiplex PCR; TCRdb keeps only in-frame clonotypes and omits some of them. In the table there are 1 million to 1.2 million clones, roughly 77% of which are singletons. The material sequenced was memory CD4+ T cells from PBMCs. These receptor sequences come from a man aged 18 to 35 in good health. Some clones in this sample may be carry-over from other donors' samples. Each CDR3 is given with its conserved first and last residue.

J gene | V gene | CDR3 protein
TRBJ2-7 | TRBV5-1 | CASNLGTPYSYEQYF
TRBJ2-3 | TRBV7-2 | CASSSGVGSDTDTQYF
TRBJ2-5 | TRBV9 | CASSPGTSEETQYF
TRBJ1-2 | TRBV4-3 | CASSHPDRVGYTF
TRBJ1-3 | TRBV30 | CALDRASGNTIYF
TRBJ1-2 | TRBV7-9 | CASSQQEYGYTF
TRBJ1-2 | TRBV6-5 | CASSYSGGSGYTF
TRBJ1-1 | TRBV5-1 | CASSPGGGNGDTEAFF
TRBJ1-1 | TRBV5-1 | CASSTDVGDTEAFF
TRBJ2-2 | TRBV28 | CASSPFFRNTGELFF
TRBJ1-5 | TRBV15 | CATSRVGGVQPQHF
TRBJ2-2 | TRBV5-1 | CASSLERLANTGELFF
TRBJ2-1 | TRBV11-2 | CASTAGTSGYNEQFF
TRBJ1-5 | TRBV7-2 | CASSTQREPYQPQHF
TRBJ2-2 | TRBV5-6 | CASSKRLINWELFF
TRBJ1-4 | TRBV5-1 | CASSFRGTTNEKLFF
TRBJ1-4 | TRBV4-3 | CASSQASGWDEKLFF
TRBJ1-2 | TRBV7-2 | CASSLDRAGYTF
TRBJ1-1 | TRBV7-9 | CASSLDDRVTTEAFF
TRBJ1-2 | TRBV7-8 | CASSHGPQVLYGYTF
TRBJ2-5 | TRBV29-1 | CSVAGPQETQYF
TRBJ1-5 | TRBV2 | CASRRDREYQPQHF
TRBJ1-1 | TRBV25-1 | CASSGGQGNPEAFF
TRBJ1-5 | TRBV13 | CASSERPTNRIQPQHF
TRBJ1-1 | TRBV28 | CATQLNGAASAFF
TRBJ1-3 | TRBV5-4 | CASSLDSNSGNTIYF
TRBJ2-1 | TRBV5-1 | CASSLEPSGGGYNEQFF
TRBJ1-2 | TRBV28 | CASSLWDGDYGYTF
TRBJ1-4 | TRBV6-1 | CASRSLAATNEKLFF
TRBJ2-5 | TRBV29-1 | CSVEGKETQYF
TRBJ2-1 | TRBV5-1 | CASERDIGSYNEQFF
TRBJ2-1 | TRBV28 | CASDDGSSYNEQFF
TRBJ2-5 | TRBV5-6 | CASSPGLAGGPATQYF
TRBJ1-1 | TRBV5-6 | CASSPTPSNTEAFF
TRBJ2-7 | TRBV10-3 | CAISDRASGSYEQYF
TRBJ2-7 | TRBV18 | CASSPPRTGSSYEQYF
TRBJ1-2 | TRBV27 | CASSSAGGDYGYTF
TRBJ1-5 | TRBV7-2 | CASSLRVSNQPQHF
TRBJ2-3 | TRBV10-3 | CAISESPDTDTQYF
TRBJ1-1 | TRBV19 | CASTPGGYDTEAFF